A selection of T cell receptor beta chains follows, all from one sample in a study. Via MiXCR, TCRdb re-called the 5' RACE reads, giving one row per CDR3 protein. Of 25,000 to 40,000 distinct CDR3 sequences listed, around 24% were seen once; the top ten hold roughly 4.5%. The sequencing input was memory CD4+ T cells sorted from blood. All receptors derive from a female donor with breast cancer. The conserved cysteine and the conserved F or W are not part of the CDR3 here.

j_gene,v_gene,CDR3aa
TRBJ2-5,TRBV7-6,ASSFGTSGETGETQY
TRBJ2-7,TRBV10-3,AIREQRSSYEQY
TRBJ2-4,TRBV6-6,TSSYTRQEVIQY
TRBJ2-7,TRBV9,ASSVYQGNSYEQY
TRBJ2-2,TRBV7-9,ASQGPDTGELF
TRBJ2-3,TRBV6-6,ASRPRSTSGGAHDTQY
TRBJ2-7,TRBV5-5,ASSLTSNPYEQY
TRBJ2-3,TRBV5-4,ASSLDVRGGPPDTQY
TRBJ1-4,TRBV10-3,AISASRLTTNEKLF
TRBJ1-1,TRBV5-1,ASSLGQGGSNTEAF
TRBJ1-3,TRBV6-5,ASSYSSTDTIY
TRBJ1-2,TRBV9,ASSPRPTVNYGYT
TRBJ2-5,TRBV4-2,ASSLDRGETQY
TRBJ1-5,TRBV6-6,ASSDPGQGYQPQH
TRBJ2-3,TRBV7-8,ASSIPLAGDTDTQY
TRBJ1-5,TRBV5-6,ASYRRGGDQPQH